The 11 T cell receptor beta chains in this list originate from one sample, sequenced in a study of blood T cell repertoires in COVID-19. Clones were read by immunoSEQ multiplex PCR, and TCRdb kept only the in-frame ones, dropping some. The table includes under 400,000 clones, just over 85% detected once. Specimen: PBMCs or T cells enriched from blood (not recorded which). These receptors all stem from a woman in her thirties or forties with acute COVID-19.

The rearrangement links TRBV7-2 to TRBJ2-3; 8 bases line up with TRBD2. The length of the CDR3 is 18 residues. V lost 2 bases, J lost 3 bases, and 13 bases stayed unmatched. Germline CDR1 SGHTA, CDR2 FQGNSA. This chain's CDR3 is CASSLWAHGGGRTDTQYF. CDR3 DNA: TGTGCCAGCAGCTTATGGGCCCATGGCGGGGGGAGGACAGATACGCAGTATTTT.

On this clone: A much larger clone is a single base away; this may be a read error. V gene TRBV3-1 (or the pseudogene TRBV3-2) combines with J gene TRBJ1-1, with D uncertain. From germline, CDR1 is LGHDT and CDR2 YNNKEL (reference sequence). Trimming left V 5 bases short and J 1 base short, with 8 bases between. The CDR3 has 13 amino acids. The CDR3 DNA is TGTGCCAGCAGCACGACGGGGAACACTGAAGCTTTCTTT. It encodes CASSTTGNTEAFF.

The table lists this clone with a count of one. The V gene is TRBV28, the J gene TRBJ1-2, with a weak D call TRBD1 (6 bases). V lost 6 bases, J lost 5 bases, and 19 bases lay in between. CDR3 size: 15 residues. The germline CDR1 and CDR2 sequences are MDHEN and SYDVKM. In nucleotides, the CDR3 is TGTGCCAGCAGGCCACAGGGTACGATGAGGTATGGCTACACCTTC. It specifies CASRPQGTMRYGYTF.

This clone came up once. The chain is built from TRBV27 and TRBJ1-2, with D possibly matching TRBD1 (6 bases). This CDR3 has 14 residues. Germline assignment: CDR1 MNHEY and CDR2 SMNVEV (reference sequence). The V end was cut by 2 bases, the J end by 2 bases, with 9 bases between. The CDR3 DNA reads TGTGCCAGCAGTTTAGAAAGGGGGAACTATGGCTACACCTTC. Its protein is CASSLERGNYGYTF.

As DNA, the CDR3 is TGTGCCAGCACTACACAATGGCGGGCGGGAGGTGCCGGGGAGCTGTTTTTT. Its protein is CASTTQWRAGGAGELFF. V is TRBV28 and J is TRBJ2-2, with 8 nucleotides matching TRBD2. V was clipped by 7 bases and J by 6 bases; unmatched bases: 16. The CDR3 has 17 amino acids. Looked up from germline, CDR1 is MDHEN and CDR2 is SYDVKM.

The DNA for the CDR3 is TGTGCCAGCAGTTTTCGGAGGGACAGGGATTACAATGAGCAGTTCTTC. It codes for CASSFRRDRDYNEQFF. The chain couples TRBV27 to TRBJ2-1; 9 bases are a match to TRBD1. Trimming cost V 3 bases and J 4 bases; bases outside gene matches: 7. In germline, CDR1 is MNHEY, CDR2 SMNVEV (reference sequence). The CDR3 consists of 16 residues.

This chain joins TRBV5-1 and TRBJ1-5; the D is unclear. The CDR3 spans 14 residues. The germline V and J ends were trimmed by 4 bases and 2 bases, with 10 bases remaining between them. Per the germline V gene, CDR1 is SGHRS and CDR2 is YFSETQ. In DNA form, the CDR3 reads TGCGCCAGCAGCGACGGGTGGGGCAATCAGCCCCAGCATTTT. Its translation: CASSDGWGNQPQHF.

This clone was counted a single time. This chain uses TRBV7-8 with TRBJ2-5; TRBD1 might be the D (6 bases). Per the germline V gene, CDR1 is SGHVS and CDR2 is FQNEAQ. The CDR3 is 13 amino acids. Trimming removed 5 bases from V and 5 bases from J, with 12 bases in between. The CDR3 protein is CASSRTAQETQYF. The CDR3 DNA is TGTGCCAGCAGCCGGACAGCCCAGGAGACCCAGTACTTC.

The chain links TRBV5-5 to TRBJ2-7, with TRBD1 matching 8 bases. Germline assignment: CDR1 SGHKS and CDR2 YYEKEE (reference sequence). V lost 4 bases, J lost 3 bases, and 6 bases stayed unmatched. The CDR3 runs 14 residues. CDR3 DNA sequence: TGTGCCAGCAGCCCGGACAGGGCTTACTACGAGCAGTACTTC. This codes for CASSPDRAYYEQYF.

The chain recombines TRBV19 with TRBJ1-5, with D possibly being TRBD1 (5 bases). V lost 3 bases and J lost 5, with 17 bases in between. This CDR3 has 16 amino acids. Germline CDR1 is LNHDA and CDR2 is SQIVND (reference sequence). The CDR3: CASSMIRQTFHQPQHF. CDR3 bases: TGTGCCAGTAGTATGATACGACAGACTTTCCATCAGCCCCAGCATTTT.

V usage is TRBV7-3 and J usage is TRBJ1-6; D is unclear. CDR1 SGHTA and CDR2 FQGTGA come from the germline V gene. The CDR3 is 13 residues long. The V and J ends lost 1 base and 11 bases respectively, with 9 bases between them. The CDR3: CASSLNGWTPLHF. The CDR3 nucleotides read TGTGCCAGCAGCTTAAACGGGTGGACACCCCTCCACTTT.